This is a list of T cell receptor beta chains from one sample in a study of radiotherapy plus CTLA-4 blockade in lung cancer. Generated by immunoSEQ multiplex PCR, the TCRdb table keeps only in-frame clones and is missing some. The profile shows 40,000 to 50,000 clones, 82% of them singletons. The specimen was peripheral blood, collected from a patient treated with radiotherapy plus ipilimumab. Receptors originate from a human donor with non-small cell lung cancer who had stable disease on radiotherapy plus ipilimumab. Both conserved end residues are part of each CDR3. D genes are given only for firm matches. Not all rows give a size; the values are once, few, many and, for expanded clones, a class.

D gene | clone size | J gene | V gene | CDR3 DNA | CDR3 protein
TRBD2 | NA | TRBJ2-7 | TRBV5-4 | TGTGCCAGCAGCCGGCCTAGCGGGAGGGCAGGCGAGCAGTACTTC | CASSRPSGRAGEQYF
NA | once | TRBJ2-1 | TRBV11-3 | TGTGCCAGCAGTCTTACGGCTCCCGTAGGCCAGGTTGGGTTCGGCAATGAGCAGTTCTTC | CASSLTAPVGQVGFGNEQFF
TRBD1 | NA | TRBJ2-3 | TRBV6-5 | TGTGCCAGCAAGAAGGGACAGGGGTACACAGATACGCAGTATTTT | CASKKGQGYTDTQYF
NA | NA | TRBJ2-7 | TRBV5-4 | TGTGCCAGCAGCTTGGGCGGGGGCACGATCTCCTACGAGCAGTACTTC | CASSLGGGTISYEQYF
TRBD1 | NA | TRBJ2-2 | TRBV19 | TGTGCCAGTAGTATAAGGGGACAGGGACTCACCGGGGAGCTGTTTTTT | CASSIRGQGLTGELFF
NA | NA | TRBJ2-7 | TRBV7-2 | TGTGCCAGCAGCTTAGCGGGGAGGCCCTACGAGCAGTACTTC | CASSLAGRPYEQYF
TRBD2 | NA | TRBJ2-1 | TRBV19 | TGTGCCAGTAGTATGCTCACTAGCGCCAATGAGCAGTTCTTC | CASSMLTSANEQFF
NA | NA | TRBJ1-2 | TRBV10-3 | TGTGCCATCAGTGAGTCGCAGCGACCTAATTATGGCTACACCTTC | CAISESQRPNYGYTF
NA | NA | TRBJ2-4 | TRBV5-4 | TGTGCCAGCAGCTTTACCCGAGAAACCAAAAACATTCAGTACTTC | CASSFTRETKNIQYF
NA | NA | TRBJ2-1 | TRBV4-1 | TGCGCCAGCAGTCTGCCAGCGGGCCTTAACAATGAGCAGTTCTTC | CASSLPAGLNNEQFF
TRBD1 | NA | TRBJ2-5 | TRBV7-9 | TGTGCCAGCAGCTCCCGACCGGGGGACAGGGGGCGAACGGAGACCCAGTACTTC | CASSSRPGDRGRTETQYF
TRBD2 | NA | TRBJ2-1 | TRBV18 | TGTGCCAGCCGTAGCGGGTCCTACAATGAGCAGTTCTTC | CASRSGSYNEQFF
TRBD1 | NA | TRBJ2-3 | TRBV4-3 | TGCGCCAGCAGCCAAGGGACAGGGATAGATACGCAGTATTTT | CASSQGTGIDTQYF
TRBD1 | NA | TRBJ1-2 | TRBV19 | TGTGCCAGTAGTGCCGGGACAGGGGGCCGCGAGGATGGCTACACCTTC | CASSAGTGGREDGYTF
NA | NA | TRBJ1-3 | TRBV7-6 | TGTGCCAGCAGCTTTCGGCAGGGGCAGTCGGGTGGAAACACCATATACTTT | CASSFRQGQSGGNTIYF
TRBD1 | few | TRBJ2-7 | TRBV10-3 | TGTGCCGCCCGGGACAGTTCCTACGAGCAGTACTTC | CAARDSSYEQYF
NA | NA | TRBJ2-4 | TRBV7-9 | TGTGCCAGCAGCTTAGACTCTAGCGAGGACATTCAGTACTTC | CASSLDSSEDIQYF
TRBD1 | NA | TRBJ1-4 | TRBV2 | TGTGCCAGCAGTGACGGACAGGGGCTTGAAAAACTGTTTTTT | CASSDGQGLEKLFF
TRBD2 | NA | TRBJ2-1 | TRBV6-6 | TGTGCCAGCAGTTACTATAGCGGGAGGGCCAGTGAGCAGTTCTTC | CASSYYSGRASEQFF
NA | once | TRBJ1-2 | TRBV5-4 | TGTGCCAGCAGCTTGGAGGGCAGGGACTATGGCTACACCTTC | CASSLEGRDYGYTF
NA | NA | TRBJ2-6 | TRBV30 | TGTGCCTGGAGTGTCGGGTCTGGGGCCAACGTCCTGACTTTC | CAWSVGSGANVLTF
NA | NA | TRBJ1-1 | TRBV28 | TGTGCCAGCAGTTTACCCAGGGCTACTGAAGCTTTCTTT | CASSLPRATEAFF
NA | NA | TRBJ1-2 | TRBV14 | TGTGCCAGCAGCCAAGCGCAGGGGAGCGGCTACACCTTC | CASSQAQGSGYTF
NA | few | TRBJ2-1 | TRBV7-9 | TGTGCCAGCCTCGGTAGTTCACCTTTATCCTACAATGAGCAGTTCTTC | CASLGSSPLSYNEQFF
NA | once | TRBJ2-1 | TRBV7-2 | TGTGCCAGCAGCAAAACGAGGAATGAGCAGTTCTTC | CASSKTRNEQFF
TRBD1 | NA | TRBJ1-5 | TRBV19 | TGTGCCAGTAGTCCAAGTGACAGGGGGAGCAATCAGCCCCAGCATTTT | CASSPSDRGSNQPQHF
TRBD1 | NA | TRBJ1-1 | TRBV28 | TGTGCCAGCAGTACCCGACAGGGGGCGATAACTTTCTTT | CASSTRQGAITFF
TRBD1 | NA | TRBJ2-1 | TRBV29-1 | TGCAGCGTTGTGGACAGGGTCCCGTTCTTC | CSVVDRVPFF
TRBD1 | NA | TRBJ2-7 | TRBV5-1 | TGCGCCAGCAGCTTACAGGGGTTGAACGACGAGCAGTACTTC | CASSLQGLNDEQYF
NA | NA | TRBJ1-4 | TRBV5-1 | TGCGCCAGCAGCTTGGTGGGCGCCCCGGGAGAAAAACTGTTTTTT | CASSLVGAPGEKLFF
TRBD2 | NA | TRBJ2-1 | TRBV4-3 | TGCGCCAGCAGCCAAGAGCCTAGCGGGAGGGGATACAATGAGCAGTTCTTC | CASSQEPSGRGYNEQFF
NA | NA | TRBJ1-4 | TRBV6-5 | TGTGCCAGCAGAACCTCAGGACTCCTCAATGAAAAACTGTTTTTT | CASRTSGLLNEKLFF
TRBD2 | NA | TRBJ2-5 | TRBV28 | TGTGCCAGCAGTTTCAGACTAGCGGGAGAGGAAGAGACCCAGTACTTC | CASSFRLAGEEETQYF
TRBD1 | once | TRBJ1-1 | TRBV6-1 | TGTGCCAGCAGCTCCAACGACAGGGCTGAAGCTTTCTTT | CASSSNDRAEAFF
TRBD1 | once | TRBJ1-5 | TRBV18 | TGTGCCAGCTCCCAGAATACAGGGGGCGGCAATCAGCCCCAGCATTTT | CASSQNTGGGNQPQHF
NA | NA | TRBJ1-2 | TRBV4-1 | TGCGCCAGCAGCCAAGATTCGATGGGGCGGCGACGCTATGGCTACACCTTC | CASSQDSMGRRRYGYTF
NA | NA | TRBJ2-7 | TRBV28 | TGTGCCAGCATTGGCGGGGTGTCCACCTACGAGCAGTACTTC | CASIGGVSTYEQYF
TRBD2 | NA | TRBJ2-3 | TRBV9 | TGTGCCAGCAGCGCTGTAGCGGGAGGGCCCGGAGATACGCAGTATTTT | CASSAVAGGPGDTQYF